This TCR beta chain was recovered during a study of response to subunit inactivated influenza vaccine. The CDR3 sequence is 16 residues long. Germline V gene sequence: CDR1 SGHNT, CDR2 YYREEE (reference sequence). V dropped 9 bases and J dropped 8; count of bases not matched to a gene: 18. TCRdb re-called the RT-PCR reads through MiXCR, storing one row per CDR3 protein. The profile shows about 620,000 distinct CDR3 sequences, roughly 10% of them singletons. These records were also assigned to another study, of T cells expressing NK-cell markers. That study reports: cDNA encoding TCR beta was synthesized via 5'RACE template switching incorporating UMIs. With an anti-gamma-delta TCR antibody, sorting in several experiments was kept to alpha-beta TCR T cells. Dominant NKG2C+ clonotypes made up roughly 1.0-7.5% of CD8+ T cells in more than 5 donors.

This rearrangement joins TRBV5-4 to TRBJ2-1; TRBD2 matches 9 bases. This TCR derives from a man aged 45 to 65 who received an inactivated influenza vaccine. Sequenced material: PBMCs from blood, taken on the day of vaccination. CDR3 DNA: TGTGCCATGAGCTTGGGGCTAGCGGGGTATACTTATGAGCAGTTCTTC. Its protein is CAMSLGLAGYTYEQFF.